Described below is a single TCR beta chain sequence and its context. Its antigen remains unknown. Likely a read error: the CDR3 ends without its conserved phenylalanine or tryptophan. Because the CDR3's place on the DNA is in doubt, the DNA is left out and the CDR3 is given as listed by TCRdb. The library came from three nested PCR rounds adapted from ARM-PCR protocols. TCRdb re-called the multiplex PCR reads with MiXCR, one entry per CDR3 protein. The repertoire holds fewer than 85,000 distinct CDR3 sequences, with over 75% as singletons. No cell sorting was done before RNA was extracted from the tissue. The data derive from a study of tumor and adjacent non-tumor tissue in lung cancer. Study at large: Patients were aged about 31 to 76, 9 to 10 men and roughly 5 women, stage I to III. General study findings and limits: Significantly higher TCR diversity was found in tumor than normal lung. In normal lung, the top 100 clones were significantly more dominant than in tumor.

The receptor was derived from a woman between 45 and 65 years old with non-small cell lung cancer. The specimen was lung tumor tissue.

The CDR3 here is CASTLGEDTQCL. This chain links TRBV28 with TRBJ2-3; the table assigns TRBD1, which was not confirmed against the DNA. CDR1 is MDHEN, CDR2 SYDVKM, per germline. From its first to its last residue, the CDR3 has 12 amino acids.